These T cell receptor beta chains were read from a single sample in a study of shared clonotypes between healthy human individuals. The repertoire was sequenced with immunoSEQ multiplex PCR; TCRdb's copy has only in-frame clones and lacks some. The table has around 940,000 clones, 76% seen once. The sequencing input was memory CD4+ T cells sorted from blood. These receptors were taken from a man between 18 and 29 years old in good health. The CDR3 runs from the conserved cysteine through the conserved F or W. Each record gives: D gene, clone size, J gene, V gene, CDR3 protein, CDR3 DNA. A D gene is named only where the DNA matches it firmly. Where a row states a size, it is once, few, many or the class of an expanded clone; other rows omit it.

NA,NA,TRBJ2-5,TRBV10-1,CASSESRGETQYF,TGCGCCAGCAGTGAGTCAAGGGGAGAGACCCAGTACTTC
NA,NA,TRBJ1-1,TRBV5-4,CASSLGSGVSNTEAFF,TGTGCCAGCAGCTTGGGGTCAGGGGTGTCTAACACTGAAGCTTTCTTT
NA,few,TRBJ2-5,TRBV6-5,CASYKQGTQYF,TGTGCCAGCTATAAACAAGGGACCCAGTACTTC
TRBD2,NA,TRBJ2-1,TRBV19,CASSSLLAGVDNEQFF,TGTGCCAGTAGTTCTTTACTAGCGGGAGTTGACAATGAGCAGTTCTTC
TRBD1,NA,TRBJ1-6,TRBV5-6,CASSFGLGQGNSPLHF,TGTGCCAGCAGCTTCGGTCTGGGACAGGGGAATTCACCCCTCCACTTT
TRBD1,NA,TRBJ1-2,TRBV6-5,CASSSGTGPGYTF,TGTGCCAGCAGTTCCGGGACAGGGCCCGGCTACACCTTC
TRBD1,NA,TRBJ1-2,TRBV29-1,CSVPPTWDRAHGYTF,TGCAGCGTTCCCCCGACCTGGGACAGGGCCCATGGCTACACCTTC
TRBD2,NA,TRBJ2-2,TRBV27,CASSLRSGGNTGELFF,TGTGCCAGCAGTTTAAGAAGCGGGGGCAACACCGGGGAGCTGTTTTTT
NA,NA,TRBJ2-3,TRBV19,CASKGTTDTQYF,TGTGCCAGTAAGGGGACCACGGATACGCAGTATTTT
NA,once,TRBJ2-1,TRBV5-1,CASSLDLGGRNNEQFF,TGCGCCAGCAGCTTGGATCTGGGGGGCCGAAACAATGAGCAGTTCTTC
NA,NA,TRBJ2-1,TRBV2,CASSDSGPSAYNEQFF,TGTGCCAGCAGTGACTCGGGGCCGTCCGCTTACAATGAGCAGTTCTTC